The 6 T cell receptor beta chains given below trace back to one sample, sequenced in a study of blood T cell repertoires in COVID-19. The data were produced by immunoSEQ multiplex PCR, yet TCRdb's version contains in-frame clones alone and is incomplete. The sample records under 90,000 clones, roughly 80% being singletons. The sample taken for sequencing was peripheral blood. The receptors come from an elderly woman with active or convalescent COVID-19.

The J gene is TRBJ2-7, the V gene TRBV5-1; D call uncertain. CDR1 is SGHRS, CDR2 YFSETQ, per germline. V was trimmed by 1 base and J by 3 bases, leaving 8 bases between them. This CDR3 spans 13 amino acids. The CDR3 sequence is CASSLSSVYEQYF. DNA of the CDR3: TGCGCCAGCAGCTTGTCATCAGTCTACGAGCAGTACTTC.

The V gene is TRBV10-3, the J gene TRBJ2-7; 7 bases line up with TRBD1. The CDR3 runs 12 residues. V lost 6 bases to trimming and J lost 7 bases; unmatched junction nucleotides: 6. Looked up from germline, CDR1 is ENHRY and CDR2 is SYGVKD. The DNA for the CDR3 is TGTGCCATCAGCCAACAGGGGTATGAGCAGTACTTC. Translation gives CAISQQGYEQYF.

V and J are TRBV25-1 and TRBJ2-7, with 9 positions matching TRBD2. V lost 4 bases and J lost 4; bases outside the gene matches: 5. From germline, CDR1 is MGHDK and CDR2 SYGVNS. There are 14 residues in the CDR3. The CDR3 spells CASSARAGGYEQYF. CDR3 nucleotide sequence: TGTGCCAGCAGTGCTAGAGCGGGGGGATACGAGCAGTACTTC.

This clone was recorded a few times. This chain uses TRBV7-6 with TRBJ2-2; 8 nucleotides agree with TRBD1. The CDR3 spans 15 residues. CDR1 is SGHVS, CDR2 FNYEAQ, per germline. V gave up 5 bases and J gave up 4 bases; unmatched junction bases: 6. CDR3 bases: TGTGCCAGCAGCCTAGGACAGGGAGCCACCGGGGAGCTGTTTTTT. It codes for CASSLGQGATGELFF.

The chain has TRBV4-2 and TRBJ2-7, with TRBD1 matching 9 bases. The CDR3 spans 15 residues. The germline V gene has CDR1 LGHNA and CDR2 YNFKEQ. V lost 4 bases and J lost 3; bases outside the gene matches: 7. CDR3 protein: CASSPGTGMNYEQYF. The CDR3 DNA reads as TGTGCCAGCAGCCCCGGGACAGGGATGAACTACGAGCAGTACTTC.

This sequence joins TRBV5-1 and TRBJ1-2; TRBD1 might be the D (5 bases). Germline V lookup: CDR1 SGHRS, CDR2 YFSETQ. The CDR3 extends over 14 amino acids. Between the trimmed V and J ends, which lost 0 bases and 6 bases, there was a span of 12 bases. The CDR3 sequence is CASSLAGELDGYTF. The DNA for the CDR3 is TGCGCCAGCAGCTTGGCGGGGGAGTTGGATGGCTACACCTTC.